These 20 T cell receptor beta chains originate from one sample sequenced in a study of OX40 agonist ivuxolimab in advanced cancers. The repertoire was sequenced with immunoSEQ multiplex PCR; TCRdb's copy has only in-frame clones and lacks some. The sample lists under 100,000 clones, 90% occurring once. The sequencing used CD4+ or CD8+ T cells sorted from blood, collected in a trial of the OX40 agonist ivuxolimab. The receptors stem from an adult with an advanced solid tumor such as melanoma, head and neck, liver or kidney cancer.

In its sample, this clone was seen a few times. V and J are TRBV27 and TRBJ1-1; the D gene is possibly TRBD1 (6 bases). The V and J ends lost 3 bases and 5 bases respectively, with 10 bases between them. Germline V gene lookup returns CDR1 MNHEY and CDR2 SMNVEV (reference sequence). CDR3 length: 13 residues. The CDR3 region has the DNA TGTGCCAGCAGTTTCCGGGGGCTGACTGAAGCTTTCTTT. Its protein is CASSFRGLTEAFF.

This chain uses TRBV27 with TRBJ2-3; TRBD2 matches 16 bases. The CDR3 has 17 amino acids. V shed 6 bases, J shed 3 bases, and the junction held 6 bases outside the gene matches. Germline V gives CDR1 MNHEY, CDR2 SMNVEV (reference sequence). The CDR3 sequence is CASRPGLAGGPTDTQYF. CDR3 nucleotide sequence: TGTGCCAGCAGACCGGGACTAGCGGGAGGGCCTACAGATACGCAGTATTTT.

This clone has only a few counts. The genes are TRBV2 and TRBJ2-7, with D unclear. V was pared by 7 bases and J by 3 bases, with 7 bases between. Germline loops: CDR1 SNHLY, CDR2 FYNNEI. CDR3 length: 11 amino acids. The CDR3 protein is CASKRGYEQYF. CDR3 bases: TGTGCCAGCAAACGAGGCTACGAGCAGTACTTC.

J is TRBJ1-1 and V is TRBV6-1; D possibly corresponds to TRBD1 (5 bases). The germline gives CDR1 MNHNS, CDR2 SASEGT. With 6 bases removed from V and 6 bases from J, the gap between germline ends came to 17 bases. The CDR3 is 14 residues long. The CDR3, as DNA: TGTGCCAGCAGGGGGGTGAGGAGAACGGCTGAAGCTTTCTTT. It translates to CASRGVRRTAEAFF.

The chain uses TRBV14 and TRBJ1-2, with D tentatively TRBD1 (6 bases). Germline values: CDR1 SGHDN, CDR2 FVKESK. The CDR3 is 14 residues long. The V and J ends lost 2 bases and 6 bases respectively, with 13 bases between them. The CDR3: CASSQIGGQNGYTF. The DNA for the CDR3 is TGTGCCAGCAGCCAAATCGGGGGGCAGAATGGCTACACCTTC.

The rearrangement uses TRBV30 and TRBJ1-1, with D maybe TRBD1 (5 bases). The CDR3 loop spans 14 amino acids. In germline, CDR1 is GTSNPN, CDR2 SVGIG (reference sequence). Trimming removed 5 bases from V and 2 bases from J, with 15 bases in between. The CDR3 region has the DNA TGTGCCTGGTTAGTAACGGGGCTTAACACTGAAGCTTTCTTT. Protein: CAWLVTGLNTEAFF.

The J gene is TRBJ1-2, the V gene TRBV2; D is unresolved. V was trimmed by 3 bases and J by 4 bases, leaving 6 bases between them. There are 12 residues in the CDR3. The germline V gene has CDR1 SNHLY and CDR2 FYNNEI. CDR3 in DNA: TGTGCCAGCAGTGATCGACCCTATGGCTACACCTTC. Its protein product is CASSDRPYGYTF.

The rearrangement links TRBV4-1 to TRBJ2-2; tentative D call: TRBD2 (5 bases). The CDR3 is 16 amino acids. From germline, CDR1 is MGHRA and CDR2 YSYEKL. Trimming pared 0 bases from V and 9 bases from J, leaving 17 bases between. CDR3 DNA sequence: TGCGCCAGCAGCCAAGAACCAACTAGGGTGGGTCGGGAGCTGTTTTTT. Translating gives CASSQEPTRVGRELFF.

The V gene is TRBV5-4, the J gene TRBJ2-7, with D uncertain. Germline V gene sequence: CDR1 SGHNT, CDR2 YYREEE (reference sequence). The V and J ends lost 0 bases and 6 bases respectively, with 13 bases between them. The CDR3 is 14 residues long. In nucleotides, the CDR3 is TGTGCCAGCAGCTTGGTTGGGTTCAGCTCCGAGCAGTACTTC. Encoded protein: CASSLVGFSSEQYF.

The chain is built from TRBV6-1 and TRBJ2-7; D possibly matches TRBD1 or TRBD2 (5 bases each). Germline V gives CDR1 MNHNS, CDR2 SASEGT. Trimming took off 6 bases at V and 7 bases at J, with 16 bases between the two ends. CDR3 length equals 13 residues. In DNA, the CDR3 is TGTGCCAGCAGAAGGGAGCCAAACAGGGAGCAGTACTTC. Residues: CASRREPNREQYF.

The rearrangement joins TRBV28 to TRBJ2-1; 12 nucleotides agree with TRBD2. This CDR3 comprises 13 residues. V trimming: 5 bases; J trimming: 12 bases; junction bases outside the gene matches: 5. Germline V CDR1 and CDR2: MDHEN, SYDVKM. CDR3 in DNA: TGTGCCAGCAGTCCCGGACTAGCGGGAACGCAGTTCTTC. Amino acid sequence: CASSPGLAGTQFF.

This clone was detected once. The chain uses TRBV14 and TRBJ2-7; 8 bases are a match to TRBD1. The CDR3 totals 15 residues. V shed 2 bases and J 6 bases; nucleotides not matched to a gene: 9. The germline V gene encodes CDR1 SGHDN and CDR2 FVKESK. The CDR3 DNA follows: TGTGCCAGCAGCCAAAGGCAGGGGGCATCGTTCGAGCAGTACTTC. It specifies CASSQRQGASFEQYF.

This clone has just one count. This chain joins TRBV7-9 and TRBJ2-3; 10 nucleotides line up with TRBD1. Looked up from germline, CDR1 is SEHNR and CDR2 is FQNEAQ (reference sequence). V trimming: 5 bases; J trimming: 1 base; junction bases outside the gene matches: 6. The CDR3 has 16 residues. CDR3 sequence reads: CASSPRGTGGTDTQYF. The CDR3 DNA sequence: TGTGCCAGCAGCCCGAGAGGGACAGGGGGCACAGATACGCAGTATTTT.

V is TRBV4-2 and J is TRBJ2-7, with 10 bases aligning to TRBD2. The CDR3 loop spans 16 amino acids. Germline assignment: CDR1 LGHNA and CDR2 YNFKEQ. Trimming cost V 3 bases and J 0 bases; bases outside gene matches: 5. The CDR3 DNA reads as TGTGCCAGCAGCCAGGGCCCTAGCGGGAGCTCCTACGAGCAGTACTTC. This sequence encodes CASSQGPSGSSYEQYF.

The chain has TRBV2 and TRBJ1-2, with 7 bases matching TRBD1. V lost 1 base to trimming and J lost 3 bases; unmatched junction nucleotides: 8. Germline values: CDR1 SNHLY, CDR2 FYNNEI. The length of the CDR3 is 16 residues. The CDR3 spells CASSEGREGADYGYTF. The DNA of the CDR3 is TGTGCCAGCAGTGAAGGTAGAGAGGGGGCGGACTATGGCTACACCTTC.

The gene calls are TRBV18 and TRBJ1-1; 7 bases map to TRBD1. CDR3 size: 13 residues. Germline CDR1 reads KGHSH; CDR2 reads LQKENI. Unmatched junction bases numbered 3, after V lost 0 bases and J lost 8 bases. The CDR3 DNA reads TGTGCCAGCTCACCACCGGCAGGGGGAGAAGCTTTCTTT. This sequence encodes CASSPPAGGEAFF.

Here the CDR3 DNA reads TGTGCCAGCAGCTACCACAGGGCTGAGCAGTTCTTC. It translates to CASSYHRAEQFF. V usage is TRBV5-4 and J usage is TRBJ2-1; the D gene is possibly TRBD1 (6 bases). This CDR3 is 12 amino acids long. CDR1 is SGHNT, CDR2 YYREEE, per germline (reference sequence). V lost 3 bases and J 9 bases, leaving 10 bases between the germline ends.

This chain uses TRBV2 with TRBJ1-2, with D perhaps matching TRBD1 (5 bases). Germline CDR1 SNHLY, CDR2 FYNNEI. The V gene lost 2 bases and the J gene lost 2 bases, with 6 bases spanning the gap. This CDR3 is 13 amino acids long. CDR3 bases: TGTGCCAGCAGTGAATCAGGGAACTATGGCTACACCTTC. Translated: CASSESGNYGYTF.

The CDR3 loop reads CASSLEGLAGSYEQYF. The CDR3 region has the DNA TGTGCCAGCAGCTTAGAAGGACTAGCGGGCTCCTACGAGCAGTACTTC. V and J are TRBV7-9 and TRBJ2-7, with 11 positions matching TRBD2. CDR3 length: 16 residues. CDR1 and CDR2 (germline): SEHNR, FQNEAQ (reference sequence). The V and J ends lost 1 base and 0 bases, in that order; junction bases with no gene match: 2.

The rearrangement uses TRBV9 and TRBJ1-2, with 7 bases identical to TRBD1. The CDR3 length is 14 residues. V was clipped by 7 bases and J by 0 bases; unmatched bases: 6. Germline CDR1 is SGDLS and CDR2 is YYNGEE. The CDR3 coding sequence is TGTGCCAGCGGACGGACAGGTGCTAACTATGGCTACACCTTC. It encodes CASGRTGANYGYTF.